These T cell receptor beta chains were read from a single sample in a study of T cell responses to AZD1222 COVID-19 vaccine. Sequencing used immunoSEQ multiplex PCR; TCRdb keeps in-frame clones, though not all of them. The sample includes over 100,000 clones, 92% seen only once; the top ten take about 1.5%. The sequenced sample was peripheral blood, obtained on day 0 of AZD1222 vaccination. The receptor source for this set is an adult in good health. Both conserved end residues are part of each CDR3. The order of the fields is clone size, V gene, J gene, D gene, CDR3 protein, CDR3 DNA. D genes are given only for firm matches. The size entry is marked missing in some rows and otherwise reads once, few, many or a size class.

>NA|TRBV30|TRBJ2-5|NA
CAWSVGGKETQYF
TGTGCCTGGAGTGTTGGGGGAAAAGAGACCCAGTACTTC
>NA|TRBV6-6|TRBJ2-1|NA
CASSPRGAGQFF
TGTGCCAGCAGTCCTAGGGGGGCGGGGCAGTTCTTC
>NA|TRBV30|TRBJ1-5|NA
CAWSVYAGANQPQHF
TGTGCCTGGAGTGTATATGCTGGAGCAAATCAGCCCCAGCATTTT
>NA|TRBV29-1|TRBJ1-2|NA
CSVVDGYTF
TGCAGCGTTGTGGATGGCTACACCTTC
>NA|TRBV3-1/TRBV3-2|TRBJ2-2|TRBD2
CASSQRGGRPGELFF
TGTGCCAGCAGCCAGCGGGGGGGCCGACCCGGGGAGCTGTTTTTT
>NA|TRBV9|TRBJ1-2|NA
CASSVVPGGDYGYTF
TGTGCCAGCAGCGTAGTCCCGGGTGGCGACTATGGCTACACCTTC
>NA|TRBV7-3|TRBJ2-3|TRBD2
CASSLVVGGTDTQYF
TGTGCCAGCAGCTTAGTTGTCGGGGGGACAGATACGCAGTATTTT
>NA|TRBV10-3|TRBJ2-2|NA
CAVRGTDPNTGELFF
TGTGCCGTTCGGGGCACGGATCCGAACACCGGGGAGCTGTTTTTT
>once|TRBV30|TRBJ1-4|NA
CAWSSGIYEKLFF
TGTGCCTGGTCGTCGGGGATCTATGAAAAACTGTTTTTT
>once|TRBV7-2|TRBJ1-1|NA
CASRPLQGWNTEAFF
TGTGCCAGCAGGCCTCTACAGGGTTGGAACACTGAAGCTTTCTTT
>NA|TRBV14|TRBJ2-1|NA
CASSPRLRNEQFF
TGTGCCAGCAGCCCTAGGCTACGGAATGAGCAGTTCTTC
>NA|TRBV7-9|TRBJ2-5|TRBD2
CASSFGGGRQETQYF
TGTGCCAGCAGCTTCGGCGGGGGGAGGCAAGAGACCCAGTACTTC
>NA|TRBV19|TRBJ1-5|TRBD1
CASSIGTVGNQPQHF
TGTGCCAGTAGTATTGGGACAGTTGGCAATCAGCCCCAGCATTTT
>NA|TRBV9|TRBJ1-2|NA
CASSGTGPRDYGYTF
TGTGCCAGCAGCGGCACAGGTCCGAGGGACTATGGCTACACCTTC
>NA|TRBV2|TRBJ1-1|TRBD1
CASSDTLGQGGDTEAFF
TGTGCCAGCAGTGATACCCTAGGACAGGGAGGGGACACTGAAGCTTTCTTT
>NA|TRBV19|TRBJ1-1|NA
CASSISSANTEAFF
TGTGCCAGTAGTATTTCCAGTGCGAACACTGAAGCTTTCTTT
>NA|TRBV7-6|TRBJ1-5|NA
CASSLLPPKQPQHF
TGTGCCAGCAGTTTATTACCCCCTAAGCAGCCCCAGCATTTT
>NA|TRBV2|TRBJ1-6|TRBD1
CASSVGGDSESNSPLHF
TGTGCCAGCAGTGTGGGGGGGGACAGCGAATCAAATTCACCCCTCCACTTT
>once|TRBV5-1|TRBJ1-2|NA
CASSSSGLPNYGYTF
TGCGCCAGCAGCTCATCGGGACTGCCTAACTATGGCTACACCTTC
>NA|TRBV10-3|TRBJ2-3|NA
CAIKGQGQGKDTQYF
TGTGCCATCAAGGGCCAGGGTCAGGGAAAAGATACGCAGTATTTT
>NA|TRBV7-2|TRBJ1-2|TRBD1
CASTRGGTVDRYTF
TGTGCCAGCACCCGGGGAGGGACAGTCGATCGCTACACCTTC
>once|TRBV4-3|TRBJ2-1|TRBD2
CASSQNAQTSGRYNEQFF
TGCGCCAGCAGCCAAAACGCCCAAACTAGCGGGAGGTACAATGAGCAGTTCTTC
>NA|TRBV6-2/TRBV6-3|TRBJ2-2|NA
CASSYSGKRELFF
TGTGCCAGCAGTTACTCTGGGAAGAGGGAGCTGTTTTTT
>NA|TRBV4-2|TRBJ2-1|TRBD2
CASSHPSGGVNNEQFF
TGTGCCAGCAGCCACCCTAGCGGGGGGGTAAACAATGAGCAGTTCTTC
>NA|TRBV5-4|TRBJ1-1|NA
CASSIGQSNTEAFF
TGTGCCAGCAGCATCGGACAGTCGAACACTGAAGCTTTCTTT
>NA|TRBV6-5|TRBJ1-4|NA
CASSYSTGPNEKLFF
TGTGCCAGCAGTTACTCGACAGGCCCTAATGAAAAACTGTTTTTT
>NA|TRBV28|TRBJ1-5|TRBD1
CASILTPGTGSNQPQHF
TGTGCCAGCATTCTCACCCCCGGGACAGGTAGCAATCAGCCCCAGCATTTT
>NA|TRBV5-5|TRBJ1-2|TRBD1
CASSRDSSYYGYTF
TGTGCCAGCAGCCGGGACAGTTCCTACTATGGCTACACCTTC
>NA|TRBV15|TRBJ2-5|TRBD2
CATSRDFGLAKGETQYF
TGTGCCACCAGCAGAGATTTCGGACTAGCTAAAGGAGAGACCCAGTACTTC
>NA|TRBV4-3|TRBJ2-4|NA
CASSQQVGLAKNIQYF
TGCGCCAGCAGCCAACAAGTCGGGCTAGCCAAAAACATTCAGTACTTC
>few|TRBV2|TRBJ1-1|TRBD1
CASSVGDRVAFF
TGTGCCAGCAGTGTGGGGGACAGGGTTGCTTTCTTT
>NA|TRBV11-3|TRBJ2-2|TRBD2
CASSSIFGSGNGGELFF
TGTGCCAGCAGCTCTATCTTTGGTAGCGGGAATGGCGGGGAGCTGTTTTTT
>NA|TRBV6-5|TRBJ1-5|NA
CASSYSRRIQPQHF
TGTGCCAGCAGTTACTCTAGGCGGATCCAGCCCCAGCATTTT
>NA|TRBV6-5|TRBJ1-1|NA
CASSPNTGPGAFF
TGTGCCAGCAGTCCCAATACAGGGCCGGGAGCTTTCTTT
>NA|TRBV7-7|TRBJ2-5|TRBD2
CASSTTGTGGTQYF
TGTGCTAGCAGCACCACTGGGACGGGGGGGACCCAGTACTTC
>NA|TRBV11-1|TRBJ2-1|TRBD1
CASRQGSYNEQFF
TGTGCCAGCAGACAGGGGAGCTACAATGAGCAGTTCTTC
>NA|TRBV5-1|TRBJ1-6|TRBD1
CASRIGGGISPLHF
TGCGCCAGCAGAATAGGGGGCGGAATTTCACCCCTCCACTTT
>NA|TRBV20-1|TRBJ2-3|TRBD2
CSASGSSGRPSTDTQYF
TGCAGTGCTAGTGGGTCTAGCGGGAGGCCTAGCACAGATACGCAGTATTTT
>NA|TRBV10-3|TRBJ2-4|TRBD1
CAISEGTGTKNIQYF
TGTGCCATCAGTGAAGGGACAGGGACCAAAAACATTCAGTACTTC
>NA|TRBV24-1|TRBJ1-5|NA
CATSDPRGGNQPQHF
TGTGCCACCAGTGATCCCCGCGGGGGGAATCAGCCCCAGCATTTT
>NA|TRBV19|TRBJ1-5|NA
CASSIVGSNQPQHF
TGTGCCAGTAGTATTGTGGGTAGCAATCAGCCCCAGCATTTT
>NA|TRBV6-1|TRBJ2-6|NA
CASSEGGSGANVLTF
TGTGCCAGCAGTGAAGGGGGCTCTGGGGCCAACGTCCTGACTTTC
>NA|TRBV7-9|TRBJ1-1|NA
CASSFARGNTEAFF
TGTGCCAGCAGCTTTGCCAGGGGGAACACTGAAGCTTTCTTT
>NA|TRBV7-9|TRBJ1-4|NA
CASSFRGVNEKLFF
TGTGCCAGCAGTTTCCGGGGCGTTAATGAAAAACTGTTTTTT
>NA|TRBV5-1|TRBJ1-4|TRBD1
CASSLQGAGEKLFF
TGCGCCAGCAGCTTACAGGGGGCAGGGGAAAAACTGTTTTTT
>NA|TRBV4-1|TRBJ2-4|TRBD1
CASSLRQGFENIQYF
TGCGCCAGCAGCCTGAGACAGGGGTTCGAAAACATTCAGTACTTC
>NA|TRBV18|TRBJ2-1|NA
CASSPKGAYNEQFF
TGTGCCAGCTCACCAAAGGGTGCCTACAATGAGCAGTTCTTC
>NA|TRBV30|TRBJ1-5|NA
CAWSSWAGSSNQPQHF
TGTGCCTGGAGTTCCTGGGCGGGGAGCAGCAATCAGCCCCAGCATTTT